This T cell receptor (beta chain) was documented in a study of blood T cell repertoires in COVID-19. Profiling relied on immunoSEQ multiplex PCR, and the TCRdb table lists in-frame clones only, not all of them. The sample lists about 120,000 clones, about 85% occurring once. CDR3 length: 14 residues. The germline V gene has CDR1 MGHDK and CDR2 SYGVNS. The ends were cut back, 2 bases at V and 4 bases at J, with 12 bases in the middle. The sequencing sample was made of peripheral blood. The V call is TRBV25-1, the J call TRBJ2-7; D perhaps matches TRBD1 (5 bases). The receptor was derived from a man between 60 and 70 years old with acute or convalescent COVID-19. The CDR3 spells CASSEIGALYEQYF. DNA of the CDR3: TGTGCCAGCAGTGAAATTGGGGCGCTATACGAGCAGTACTTC.